The T cell receptor (beta chain) under discussion was sequenced for a study of T cells in localized non-small cell lung cancer. In this sample, this clone turned up a few times. TCRdb's table, derived via immunoSEQ multiplex PCR, lists solely in-frame clones and lacks some. The sample yields approximately 150,000 clones, 70% to 90% seen once. The CDR3 is 12 residues long. Between the trimmed V and J ends, which lost 2 bases and 12 bases, there was a span of 14 bases. Germline V lookup: CDR1 GTSNPN, CDR2 SVGIG (reference sequence). Sample: peripheral blood, taken before any cancer treatment. The chain links TRBV30 to TRBJ1-5; D unresolved. The receptor comes from a female donor over 55 with stage I lung adenocarcinoma. The DNA of the CDR3 is TGTGCCTGGAGTCCGGGGTCGGTCATCCAGCATTTT. It codes for CAWSPGSVIQHF. The full variable domain, with the rest looked up from reference TRBV30 and TRBJ1-5, is SQTIHQWPATLVQPVGSPLSLECTVEGTSNPNLYWYRQAAGRGLQLLFYSVGIGQISSEVPQNLSASRPQDRQFILSSKKLLLSDSGFYLCAWSPGSVIQHFGDGTRLSIL.